These 11 T cell receptor beta chains were sequenced from one sample in a study of shared clonotypes between healthy human individuals. Only CD45RO-negative cells positively selected for CCR7 counted as naive CD8 cells, so terminally differentiated effector memory CD45RA+ cells were excluded. Data came from immunoSEQ multiplex PCR; TCRdb stores just in-frame clones and leaves some out. The sample holds roughly 810,000 clones, 95% to 97% seen once. Sequenced material: naive CD8+ T cells sorted from blood. Source of these receptors: a man under 40 in good health.

The chain uses TRBV5-6 and TRBJ2-7; tentative D call: TRBD2 (6 bases). Germline CDR1 is SGHDT and CDR2 is YYEEEE. V lost 3 bases to trimming and J lost 6 bases, with 10 bases between them. The CDR3 has 12 amino acids. In DNA, the CDR3 is TGTGCCAGCAGCTCGGGACTGCTCGAGCAGTACTTC. Its translation: CASSSGLLEQYF.

The rearrangement links TRBV30 to TRBJ2-7, with D perhaps matching TRBD1 (5 bases). Per germline, CDR1 GTSNPN and CDR2 SVGIG (reference sequence). Trimming took off 3 bases at V and 3 bases at J, with 15 bases between the two ends. The CDR3 is 14 amino acids. The CDR3 bases are TGTGCCTGGAGCGGGTTGGGGCGGAGCTACGAGCAGTACTTC. Amino acids: CAWSGLGRSYEQYF.

V is TRBV7-9 and J is TRBJ2-7, with 8 bases fitting TRBD2. The CDR3 runs 14 residues. CDR1 is SEHNR and CDR2 is FQNEAQ in the germline V gene (reference sequence). Trimming took 5 bases from V and 3 from J; bases not matched to a gene: 6. CDR3 residues: CASSEPGTSYEQYF. CDR3 bases: TGTGCCAGCAGCGAGCCCGGGACTAGCTACGAGCAGTACTTC.

The rearrangement uses TRBV5-8 and TRBJ2-3; TRBD2 might be the D (5 bases). V was cut by 9 bases and J by 5 bases, with 16 bases left in between. The CDR3 covers 13 residues. Per the germline V gene, CDR1 is SGHTS and CDR2 is YDEGEE. This CDR3 is CATPDPAGDTQYF. The CDR3 nucleotides read TGTGCCACTCCGGATCCGGCGGGAGATACGCAGTATTTT. The full variable domain, completed using reference TRBV5-8 and TRBJ2-3, is EAGVTQSPTHLIKTRGQQATLRCSPISGHTSVYWYQQALGLGLQFLLWYDEGEERNRGNFPPRFSGRQFPNYSSELNVNALELEDSALYLCATPDPAGDTQYFGPGTRLTVL.

The rearrangement links TRBV30 to TRBJ1-5, with 7 nucleotides matching TRBD1. Unmatched junction bases numbered 11, after V lost 0 bases and J lost 0 bases. Germline V gene lookup returns CDR1 GTSNPN and CDR2 SVGIG (reference sequence). The CDR3 is 18 amino acids. The CDR3 loop reads CAWSVRLGQGDSNQPQHF. Written as DNA, the CDR3 is TGTGCCTGGAGTGTACGTCTCGGTCAGGGGGATAGCAATCAGCCCCAGCATTTT.

The rearrangement uses TRBV27 and TRBJ2-7, with 7 bases fitting TRBD1. This CDR3 region has 14 residues. Trimming removed 6 bases from V and 2 bases from J; junction bases left unmatched: 7. The V gene's germline CDR1 is MNHEY and CDR2 SMNVEV (reference sequence). The CDR3 DNA sequence: TGTGCCAGCAGACCCGGGACAGTAACCTACGAGCAGTACTTC. Residues: CASRPGTVTYEQYF.

The chain has TRBV9 and TRBJ1-2; perhaps TRBD1 as D (6 bases). In germline, CDR1 is SGDLS, CDR2 YYNGEE. This CDR3 comprises 15 residues. Trimming removed 3 bases from V and 7 bases from J, with 19 bases in between. CDR3 residues: CASSAAPGRTVGYTF. In DNA form, the CDR3 reads TGTGCCAGCAGCGCCGCTCCCGGGAGGACAGTTGGCTACACCTTC.

The chain joins TRBV27 to TRBJ2-5; tentatively, D is TRBD2 (5 bases). This CDR3 is built from 13 residues. Germline V gives CDR1 MNHEY, CDR2 SMNVEV (reference sequence). Between the trimmed V and J ends, which lost 3 bases and 0 bases, there was a span of 5 bases. The CDR3 coding sequence is TGTGCCAGCAGTTTGGGAGACCAAGAGACCCAGTACTTC. Amino acid sequence: CASSLGDQETQYF.

The chain carries TRBV11-2 and TRBJ2-5, with D perhaps matching TRBD1 (6 bases). The CDR3 loop spans 16 amino acids. CDR1 and CDR2 (germline): SGHAT, FQNNGV. Trimming removed 5 bases from V and 1 base from J, with 17 bases in between. CDR3 sequence: CASSDWGHQVQETQYF. CDR3 bases: TGTGCCAGCAGCGATTGGGGGCACCAGGTCCAAGAGACCCAGTACTTC.

The chain links TRBV4-1 to TRBJ2-5, with 9 bases that match TRBD2. The length of the CDR3 is 19 residues. The germline V gene has CDR1 MGHRA and CDR2 YSYEKL. With V trimmed by 0 bases and J by 1 base, 12 bases remained unmatched. The CDR3 region has the DNA TGCGCCAGCAGCCAAGACCGGGAACGGCTAGCGGGGCTCCAAGAGACCCAGTACTTC. As protein: CASSQDRERLAGLQETQYF.

The CDR3 spells CSVVPTGGVEQYF. In nucleotides, the CDR3 is TGCAGCGTTGTCCCGACAGGGGGCGTCGAGCAGTACTTC. This chain links TRBV29-1 with TRBJ2-7, with 10 bases aligning to TRBD1. Germline assignment: CDR1 SQVTM and CDR2 ANQGSEA. CDR3 size: 13 residues. Trimming removed 4 bases from V and 6 bases from J; junction bases left unmatched: 6.